These 23 T cell receptor beta chains came from one sample sequenced in a study of T cells in women clearing cervical HPV infection. Clones were read by immunoSEQ multiplex PCR, and TCRdb kept only the in-frame ones, dropping some. The sample's table shows over 15,000 clones. Sample: blood buffy coat. Source of these receptors: a woman aged 18 to 75 with a cervical HPV16 infection that either progressed to CIN3+ or cleared (not recorded which).

Turning to this clone: The read falls 3 residues short of the CDR3 end, and the missing part is taken from the germline J gene. The J gene is TRBJ2-3, the V gene TRBV12-3 or TRBV12-4; TRBD1 agrees at 9 bases. This CDR3 region has 16 residues. With 7 bases clipped from V and 1 base from J, the junction kept 9 bases outside the gene matches. The part of the CDR3 DNA that was read is TGTGCCAGCAATAACCGTCGGGACAGGGGCACAGATACG. Protein product: CASNNRRDRGTDT. The CDR3 in its entirety is CASNNRRDRGTDTQYF.

Turning to this clone: The sequence runs out 3 residues before the end of the CDR3; the remainder is reconstructed from the germline J gene. The V call is TRBV5-1, the J call TRBJ1-4; D possibly corresponds to TRBD1 (6 bases). V lost 0 bases and J 7 bases, leaving 16 bases between the germline ends. The CDR3 spans 16 residues. Germline V gene sequence: CDR1 SGHRS, CDR2 YFSETQ. The CDR3 sequence: CASSLGFRGAGEKLFF. The part of the CDR3 DNA that was read is TGCGCCAGCAGCTTGGGATTTCGGGGGGCTGGTGAAAAA.

As regards this clone: The CDR3 end is not reached by the read, which stops 3 residues before it; the germline J gene fills it in. V gene TRBV9 combines with J gene TRBJ1-2; possibly TRBD1 for D (6 bases). The germline gives CDR1 SGDLS, CDR2 YYNGEE. The CDR3 sequence is 14 residues long. The CDR3 reads CASSPNRDIYRYTF. CDR3 bases read: TGTGCCAGCAGCCCCAACCGGGACATATATCGC. The complete variable domain, with remaining parts taken from reference TRBV9 and TRBJ1-2, reads DSGVTQTPKHLITATGQRVTLRCSPRSGDLSVYWYQQSLDQGLQFLIQYYNGEERAKGNILERFSAQQFPDLHSELNLSSLELGDSALYFCASSPNRDIYRYTFGSGTRLTVV.

About this clone itself: The read ends 3 residues early relative to the CDR3; the germline J gene fills the gap. The rearrangement links TRBV19 to TRBJ1-5; maybe TRBD1 (6 bases). CDR3 size: 16 residues. The V gene lost 6 bases and the J gene lost 9 bases, with 24 bases spanning the gap. CDR1 LNHDA and CDR2 SQIVND come from the germline V gene (reference sequence). Partial CDR3 DNA: TGTGCCAGTAGCCTAGACACAGGGATGATCGGCGGGCCC. Protein: CASSLDTGMIGGP. Given in full, the CDR3 is CASSLDTGMIGGPQHF. The whole variable domain, filled in from reference TRBV19 and TRBJ1-5, reads DGGITQSPKYLFRKEGQNVTLSCEQNLNHDAMYWYRQDPGQGLRLIYYSQIVNDFQKGDIAEGYSVSREKKESFPLTVTSAQKNPTAFYLCASSLDTGMIGGPQHFGDGTRLSIL.

Concerning this clone: The read terminates 3 residues before the CDR3 end, so the remaining end is supplied by the germline J gene. The chain employs TRBV10-3 and TRBJ2-1, with TRBD2 matching 9 bases. In germline, CDR1 is ENHRY, CDR2 SYGVKD. Trimming removed 4 bases from V and 4 bases from J; junction bases left unmatched: 2. The CDR3 runs 14 residues. The DNA read from the CDR3 is TGTGCCATCAGTGCGGCGGGGGGGTACAATGAG. It encodes CAISAAGGYNE. The complete CDR3 protein is CAISAAGGYNEQFF.

Worth noting for this clone: The CDR3 end falls 3 residues outside the read, so it is completed with the germline J gene. The V call is TRBV5-1, the J call TRBJ2-3, with 8 bases aligning to TRBD2. The J segment lost 4 bases and the V segment lost 6 bases, leaving 10 bases of the junction unmatched. This CDR3 has 15 amino acids. From germline, CDR1 is SGHRS and CDR2 YFSETQ. This CDR3 reads CASTGGGPFADTQYF. The sequenced CDR3 bases are TGCGCCAGCACCGGCGGGGGGCCTTTTGCAGATACG.

About this clone: The CDR3 end is not reached by the read, which stops 3 residues before it; the germline J gene fills it in. V usage is TRBV20-1 and J usage is TRBJ1-5, with D uncertain. CDR3 length: 14 residues. Looked up from germline, CDR1 is DFQATT and CDR2 is SNEGSKA (reference sequence). The V end was cut by 3 bases, the J end by 0 bases, with 9 bases between. The DNA read from the CDR3 is TGCAGTGCTAGCTGGTCAGATAGCAATCAGCCC. Translated, it gives CSASWSDSNQP. The complete CDR3 reads CSASWSDSNQPQHF.

Note on this clone: The read finishes 3 residues shy of the CDR3 end, and the germline J gene is used to complete it. The genes are TRBV10-1 and TRBJ2-7, with 7 bases matching TRBD1. This CDR3 spans 14 amino acids. CDR1 WNHNN and CDR2 SYGVQD come from the germline V gene (reference sequence). V dropped 6 bases and J dropped 2; count of bases not matched to a gene: 7. The part of the CDR3 DNA that was read is TGCGCCAGCAGCAAGCAGGGGGACCCCTACGAG. It yields the protein CASSKQGDPYE. The full CDR3 is CASSKQGDPYEQYF.

To note about this clone: Read data end 3 residues before the CDR3 end; the end is taken from the germline J gene. The gene calls are TRBV7-2 and TRBJ1-2; 8 bases agree with TRBD1. The CDR3 extends over 15 amino acids. Germline V gives CDR1 SGHTA, CDR2 FQGNSA. Trimming cost V 4 bases and J 3 bases; bases outside gene matches: 7. The CDR3: CASSSPGQDHYGYTF. The covered CDR3 bases are TGTGCCAGCAGCTCGCCGGGACAGGACCACTATGGC. The variable domain in full, with the rest retrieved from reference TRBV7-2 and TRBJ1-2, is GAGVSQSPSNKVTEKGKDVELRCDPISGHTALYWYRQSLGQGLEFLIYFQGNSAPDKSGLPSDRFSAERTGGSVSTLTIQRTQQEDSAVYLCASSSPGQDHYGYTFGSGTRLTVV.

Regarding this clone: The read is 3 residues too short to cover the CDR3 end, so that end is filled in from the germline J gene. The rearrangement links TRBV29-1 to TRBJ1-2, with D tentatively TRBD1 (6 bases). CDR1 is SQVTM, CDR2 ANQGSEA, per germline. The ends were cut back, 2 bases at V and 4 bases at J, with 20 bases in the middle. This CDR3 is built from 16 residues. This CDR3 is CSVEPSGEGISYGYTF. CDR3 DNA (partial): TGCAGCGTTGAACCTTCAGGGGAAGGAATTAGCTATGGC.

Of note for this clone: The sequence runs out 3 residues before the end of the CDR3; the remainder is reconstructed from the germline J gene. The J gene is TRBJ2-1, the V gene TRBV5-6; the match to TRBD2 covers 8 bases. CDR3 length: 15 residues. The V and J ends lost 6 bases and 0 bases, in that order; junction bases with no gene match: 5. Germline V gene lookup returns CDR1 SGHDT and CDR2 YYEEEE. CDR3 protein: CASIQRGHSYNEQFF. The sequenced part of the CDR3 DNA is TGTGCCAGCATCCAGCGGGGGCACTCCTACAATGAG. Full variable domain (missing parts from reference TRBV5-6 and TRBJ2-1): DAGVTQSPTHLIKTRGQQVTLRCSPKSGHDTVSWYQQALGQGPQFIFQYYEEEERQRGNFPDRFSGHQFPNYSSELNVNALLLGDSALYLCASIQRGHSYNEQFFGPGTRLTVL.

Notes on this clone: The read ends 3 residues before the CDR3 terminus; that terminus is restored from the germline J gene. The chain employs TRBV4-2 and TRBJ2-7, with D hard to call. The CDR3 spans 14 residues. The V end was cut by 0 bases, the J end by 3 bases, with 9 bases between. Per germline, CDR1 LGHNA and CDR2 YNFKEQ. The part of the CDR3 DNA that was read is TGTGCCAGCAGCCAAGATGAGCACGACTACGAG. Translating gives CASSQDEHDYE. The full CDR3 protein reads CASSQDEHDYEQYF.

As regards this clone: Sequencing ends 3 residues short of the CDR3 end; the germline J gene provides the rest. This chain joins TRBV12-5 and TRBJ2-1, with a weak D call TRBD2 (6 bases). The length of the CDR3 is 16 residues. The ends were cut back, 0 bases at V and 8 bases at J, with 17 bases in the middle. Germline V gives CDR1 LGHNT, CDR2 FRNRAP. CDR3 region: CASGLVAGPFVDEQFF. Partial CDR3 DNA: TGTGCTAGTGGTTTGGTAGCGGGTCCTTTTGTGGATGAG.

On this clone: The read terminates 3 residues ahead of where the CDR3 ends, so the germline J gene completes it. The chain joins TRBV2 to TRBJ1-2, with TRBD1 matching 8 bases. CDR1 SNHLY and CDR2 FYNNEI come from the germline V gene. This CDR3 has 11 residues. V shed 11 bases and J 4 bases; nucleotides not matched to a gene: 3. The part of the CDR3 DNA that was read is TGTGCCGGGGGACAGGCCTATGGC. Its translation is CAGGQAYG. The CDR3 in full is CAGGQAYGYTF. The full variable domain, its missing parts supplied by reference TRBV2 and TRBJ1-2, is EPEVTQTPSHQVTQMGQEVILRCVPISNHLYFYWYRQILGQKVEFLVSFYNNEISEKSEIFDDQFSVERPDGSNFTLKIRSTKLEDSAMYFCAGGQAYGYTFGSGTRLTVV.

Turning to this clone: The read gets to within 3 residues of the CDR3 end, and the germline J gene fills in the rest. The gene calls are TRBV30 and TRBJ1-4; TRBD1 matches 7 bases. The CDR3 is 13 residues long. Trimming took 1 base from V and 7 from J; bases not matched to a gene: 3. Germline CDR1 is GTSNPN and CDR2 is SVGIG (reference sequence). The CDR3 region is CAWSGQGTEKLFF. CDR3 bases read: TGTGCCTGGAGTGGACAGGGAACTGAAAAA.

Concerning this clone itself: Read data end 3 residues before the CDR3 end; the end is taken from the germline J gene. The chain uses TRBV30 and TRBJ1-5; possible D gene TRBD1, 6 bases. V shed 3 bases and J shed 5 bases, with 14 bases lying between them. Germline CDR1 and CDR2: GTSNPN and SVGIG (reference sequence). The CDR3 covers 14 residues. The covered CDR3 bases are TGTGCCTGGAGAAGAACAGGGTATGATCAGCCC. Its translation: CAWRRTGYDQP. The full CDR3 is CAWRRTGYDQPQHF. Supplemented by reference TRBV30 and TRBJ1-5, the full variable domain reads SQTIHQWPATLVQPVGSPLSLECTVEGTSNPNLYWYRQAAGRGLQLLFYSVGIGQISSEVPQNLSASRPQDRQFILSSKKLLLSDSGFYLCAWRRTGYDQPQHFGDGTRLSIL.

Points on this clone: The read terminates 3 residues ahead of where the CDR3 ends, so the germline J gene completes it. V gene TRBV7-8 combines with J gene TRBJ2-1; possibly TRBD1 for D (6 bases). The length of the CDR3 is 14 residues. In germline, CDR1 is SGHVS, CDR2 FQNEAQ. The V end was cut by 5 bases, the J end by 9 bases, with 17 bases between. The part of the CDR3 DNA that was read is TGTGCCAGCAGCGTTCTGCAGGGGTTTGGTGAG. Its translation: CASSVLQGFGE. The whole CDR3 is CASSVLQGFGEQFF.

The sequenced CDR3 bases are TGTGCCAGCAGCGCCGGACTAGCGAACTACGAG. Amino acid sequence: CASSAGLANYE. The full CDR3 sequence reads CASSAGLANYEQYF. The chain couples TRBV7-6 to TRBJ2-7; 9 nucleotides align to TRBD2. The read finishes 3 residues shy of the CDR3 end, and the germline J gene is used to complete it. V shed 5 bases, J shed 3 bases, and the junction held 5 bases outside the gene matches. This CDR3 has 14 residues. From germline, CDR1 is SGHVS and CDR2 FNYEAQ.

On this clone itself: Sequencing ends 3 residues short of the CDR3 end; the germline J gene provides the rest. The J gene is TRBJ1-3, the V gene TRBV7-2; no firm D call. CDR3 length equals 16 residues. V lost 0 bases and J lost 0, with 9 bases in between. Germline CDR1 SGHTA, CDR2 FQGNSA. The covered CDR3 bases are TGTGCCAGCAGCTTAGCGCGACAAGGCTCTGGAAACACC. Translation: CASSLARQGSGNT. In full, the CDR3 is CASSLARQGSGNTIYF.

Turning to this clone: The read falls 3 residues short of the CDR3 end, and the missing part is taken from the germline J gene. This sequence joins TRBV6-2 or TRBV6-3 and TRBJ1-1; D is possibly TRBD1 (6 bases). This CDR3 has 13 residues. The germline V gene encodes CDR1 MNHEY and CDR2 SVGEGT. The CDR3 spells CASSYPDRTEAFF. The sequenced CDR3 bases are TGTGCCAGCAGCTACCCCGACAGGACCGAA.

With respect to this clone: From the germline J gene comes the end of the CDR3, since the read stops 3 residues before it. The V and J genes are TRBV20-1 and TRBJ2-7; tentatively, D is TRBD1 (5 bases). CDR1 and CDR2 (germline): DFQATT, SNEGSKA (reference sequence). The CDR3 contains 12 residues. V gave up 7 bases and J gave up 2 bases, with 12 bases separating them. CDR3: CSVDRGPYEQYF. The CDR3 DNA, read in part, is TGCAGTGTAGACAGAGGACCCTACGAG.

Notes on this clone: The read finishes 3 residues shy of the CDR3 end, and the germline J gene is used to complete it. The rearrangement joins TRBV7-3 to TRBJ2-5; 11 bases match TRBD2. The CDR3 sequence is 15 residues long. Germline CDR1 and CDR2: SGHTA and FQGTGA. Trimming cost V 5 bases and J 5 bases; bases outside gene matches: 7. The DNA read from the CDR3 is TGTGCCAGCAGCGATACTAGCGGGGGCGCCGAGACC. Translating it yields CASSDTSGGAET. The whole CDR3 sequence is CASSDTSGGAETQYF.

As to this clone: The CDR3 goes on 3 residues after the read ends, and that part is filled in from the germline J gene. This chain uses TRBV29-1 with TRBJ2-1; 9 bases align to TRBD1. Trimming took 4 bases from V and 5 from J; bases not matched to a gene: 6. The CDR3 totals 14 residues. Germline V CDR1 and CDR2: SQVTM, ANQGSEA. CDR3 DNA, as far as it was read: TGCAGCGTTGCAGAGGGGACAGGGAACAATGAG. Translation gives CSVAEGTGNNE. The whole CDR3 sequence reads CSVAEGTGNNEQFF.